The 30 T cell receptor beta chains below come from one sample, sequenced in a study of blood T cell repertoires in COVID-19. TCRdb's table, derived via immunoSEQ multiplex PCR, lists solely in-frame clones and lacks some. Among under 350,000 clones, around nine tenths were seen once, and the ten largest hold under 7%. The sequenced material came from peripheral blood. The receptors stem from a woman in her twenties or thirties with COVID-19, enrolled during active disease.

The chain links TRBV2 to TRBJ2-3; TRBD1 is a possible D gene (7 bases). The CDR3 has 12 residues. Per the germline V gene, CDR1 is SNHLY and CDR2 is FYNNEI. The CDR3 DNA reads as TGTGCGACAGGGCCGGGGGCAGATACGCAGTATTTT. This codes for CATGPGADTQYF.

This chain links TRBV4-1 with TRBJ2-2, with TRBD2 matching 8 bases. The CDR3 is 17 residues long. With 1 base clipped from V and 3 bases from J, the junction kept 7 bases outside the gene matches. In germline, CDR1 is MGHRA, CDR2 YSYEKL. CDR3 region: CASSQAAGRVYTGELFF. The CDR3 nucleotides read TGCGCCAGCAGCCAAGCCGCCGGGAGGGTGTACACCGGGGAGCTGTTTTTT.

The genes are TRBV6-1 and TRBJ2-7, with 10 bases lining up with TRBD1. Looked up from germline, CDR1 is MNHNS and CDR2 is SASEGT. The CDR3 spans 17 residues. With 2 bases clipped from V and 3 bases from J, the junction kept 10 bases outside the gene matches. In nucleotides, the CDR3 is TGTGCCAGCAGTGAAAGACAGGGGGCGTCCTTCTTCTACGAGCAGTACTTC. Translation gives CASSERQGASFFYEQYF.

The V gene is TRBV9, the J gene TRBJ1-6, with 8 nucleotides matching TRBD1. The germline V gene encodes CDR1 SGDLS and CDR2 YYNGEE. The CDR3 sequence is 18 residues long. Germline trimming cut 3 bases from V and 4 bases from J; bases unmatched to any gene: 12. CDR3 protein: CASSATTGGGSYNSPLHF. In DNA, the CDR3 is TGTGCCAGCAGCGCGACAACAGGGGGTGGATCATATAATTCACCCCTCCACTTT.

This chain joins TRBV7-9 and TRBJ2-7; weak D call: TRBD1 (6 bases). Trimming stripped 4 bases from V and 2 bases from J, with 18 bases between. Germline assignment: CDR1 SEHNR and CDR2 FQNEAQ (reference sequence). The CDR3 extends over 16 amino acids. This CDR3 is CASSSNRDKLPYEQYF. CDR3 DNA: TGTGCCAGCAGCTCCAATAGGGACAAGCTCCCCTACGAGCAGTACTTC.

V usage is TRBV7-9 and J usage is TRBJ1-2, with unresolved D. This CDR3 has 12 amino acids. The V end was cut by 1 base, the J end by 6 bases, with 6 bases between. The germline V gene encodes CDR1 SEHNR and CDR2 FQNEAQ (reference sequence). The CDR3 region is CASSLVGDGYTF. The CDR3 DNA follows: TGTGCCAGCAGCTTAGTCGGGGATGGCTACACCTTC.

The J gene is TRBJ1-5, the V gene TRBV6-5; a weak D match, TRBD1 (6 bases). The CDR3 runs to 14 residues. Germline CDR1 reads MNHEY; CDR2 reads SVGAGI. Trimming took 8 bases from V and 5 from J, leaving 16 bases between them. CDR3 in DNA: TGTGCCAGCGCCGTGGGAGGGGGTTATCAGCCCCAGCATTTT. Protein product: CASAVGGGYQPQHF.

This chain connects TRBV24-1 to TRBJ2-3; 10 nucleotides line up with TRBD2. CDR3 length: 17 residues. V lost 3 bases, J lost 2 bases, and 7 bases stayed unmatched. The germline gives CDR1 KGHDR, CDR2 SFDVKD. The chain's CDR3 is CATSDVLLAGVTDTQYF. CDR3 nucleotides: TGTGCCACCAGTGATGTCCTCCTAGCGGGAGTCACAGATACGCAGTATTTT.

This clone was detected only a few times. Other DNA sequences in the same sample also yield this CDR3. CDR3 residues: CASSLQGRNTEAFF. The DNA of the CDR3 is TGTGCCAGCAGTCTACAGGGTCGGAACACTGAAGCTTTCTTT. V and J are TRBV7-2 and TRBJ1-1, with a weak D call TRBD1 (6 bases). Trimming left V 6 bases short and J 1 base short, with 12 bases between. Looked up from germline, CDR1 is SGHTA and CDR2 is FQGNSA. The CDR3 extends over 14 amino acids.

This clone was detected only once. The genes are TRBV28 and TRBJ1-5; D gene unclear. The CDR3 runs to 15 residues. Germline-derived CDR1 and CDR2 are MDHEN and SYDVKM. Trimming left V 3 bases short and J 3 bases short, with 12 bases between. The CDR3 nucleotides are TGTGCCAGCAGTTTCCCGACGGGATACAATCAGCCCCAGCATTTT. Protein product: CASSFPTGYNQPQHF. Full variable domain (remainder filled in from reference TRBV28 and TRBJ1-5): DVKVTQSSRYLVKRTGEKVFLECVQDMDHENMFWYRQDPGLGLRLIYFSYDVKMKEKGDIPEGYSVSREKKERFSLILESASTNQTSMYLCASSFPTGYNQPQHFGDGTRLSIL.

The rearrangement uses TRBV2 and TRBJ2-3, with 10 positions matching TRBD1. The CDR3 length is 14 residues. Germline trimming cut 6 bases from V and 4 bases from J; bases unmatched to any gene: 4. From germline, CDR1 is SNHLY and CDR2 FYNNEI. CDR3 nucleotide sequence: TGTGCCAGCAGCCGACAGGGGGCTTCAGATACGCAGTATTTT. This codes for CASSRQGASDTQYF.

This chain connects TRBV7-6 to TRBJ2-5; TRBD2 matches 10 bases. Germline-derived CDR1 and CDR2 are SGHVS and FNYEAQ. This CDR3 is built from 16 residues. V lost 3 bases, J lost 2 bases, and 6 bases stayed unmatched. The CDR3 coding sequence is TGTGCCAGCAGCTTGTATAGCGGGAGGAGGCAAGAGACCCAGTACTTC. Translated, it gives CASSLYSGRRQETQYF. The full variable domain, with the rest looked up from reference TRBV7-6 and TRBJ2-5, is GAGVSQSPRYKVTKRGQDVALRCDPISGHVSLYWYRQALGQGPEFLTYFNYEAQQDKSGLPNDRFSAERPEGSISTLTIQRTEQRDSAMYRCASSLYSGRRQETQYFGPGTRLLVL.

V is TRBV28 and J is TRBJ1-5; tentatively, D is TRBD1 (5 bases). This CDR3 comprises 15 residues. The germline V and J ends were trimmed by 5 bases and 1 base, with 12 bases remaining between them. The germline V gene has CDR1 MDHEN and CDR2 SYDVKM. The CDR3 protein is CASSPQGGSNQPQHF. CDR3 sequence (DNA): TGTGCCAGCAGTCCCCAGGGAGGGAGCAATCAGCCCCAGCATTTT.

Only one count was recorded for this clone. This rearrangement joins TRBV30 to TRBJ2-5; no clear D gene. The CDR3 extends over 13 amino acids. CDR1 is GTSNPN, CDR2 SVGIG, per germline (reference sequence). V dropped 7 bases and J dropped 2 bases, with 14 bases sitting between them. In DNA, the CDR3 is TGTGCCTCTACTAAAGGAACACAAGAGACCCAGTACTTC. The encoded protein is CASTKGTQETQYF.

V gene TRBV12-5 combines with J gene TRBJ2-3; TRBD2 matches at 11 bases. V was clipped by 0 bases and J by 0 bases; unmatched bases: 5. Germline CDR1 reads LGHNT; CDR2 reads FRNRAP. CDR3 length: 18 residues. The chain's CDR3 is CASGLVLGTSGSTDTQYF. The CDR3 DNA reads TGTGCTAGTGGTTTGGTACTAGGGACTAGCGGTAGCACAGATACGCAGTATTTT.

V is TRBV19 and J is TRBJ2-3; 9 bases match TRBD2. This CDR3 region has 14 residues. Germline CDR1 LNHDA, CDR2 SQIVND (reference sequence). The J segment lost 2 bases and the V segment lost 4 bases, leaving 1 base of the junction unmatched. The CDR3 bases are TGTGCCAGTAGTACTAGCGGGACCACAGATACGCAGTATTTT. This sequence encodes CASSTSGTTDTQYF.

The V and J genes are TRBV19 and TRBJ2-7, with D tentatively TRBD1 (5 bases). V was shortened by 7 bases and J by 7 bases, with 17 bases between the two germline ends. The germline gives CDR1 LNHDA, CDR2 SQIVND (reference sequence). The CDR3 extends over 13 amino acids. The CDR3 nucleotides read TGTGCCAGTAAGGCTATTGGGGCTCGGGAGCAGTACTTC. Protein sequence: CASKAIGAREQYF.

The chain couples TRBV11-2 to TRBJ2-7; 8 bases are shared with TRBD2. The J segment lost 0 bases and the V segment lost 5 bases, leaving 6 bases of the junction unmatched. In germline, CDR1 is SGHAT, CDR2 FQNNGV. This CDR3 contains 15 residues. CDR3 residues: CASSVSGSPSYEQYF. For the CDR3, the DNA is TGTGCCAGCAGCGTGAGCGGGAGCCCCTCCTACGAGCAGTACTTC.

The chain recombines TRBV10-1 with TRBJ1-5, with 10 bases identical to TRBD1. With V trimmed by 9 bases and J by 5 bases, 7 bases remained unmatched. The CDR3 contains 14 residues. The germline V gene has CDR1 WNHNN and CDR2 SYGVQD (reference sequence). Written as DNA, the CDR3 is TGCGCCAGGACATGGGACAGGGGCCATCAGCCCCAGCATTTT. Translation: CARTWDRGHQPQHF.

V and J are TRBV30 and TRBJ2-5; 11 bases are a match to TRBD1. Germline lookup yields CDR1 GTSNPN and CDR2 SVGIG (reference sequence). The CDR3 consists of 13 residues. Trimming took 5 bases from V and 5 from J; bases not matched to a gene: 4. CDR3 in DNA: TGTGCCTGGGGGACAGGGGGGTGGGAGACCCAGTACTTC. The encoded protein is CAWGTGGWETQYF.

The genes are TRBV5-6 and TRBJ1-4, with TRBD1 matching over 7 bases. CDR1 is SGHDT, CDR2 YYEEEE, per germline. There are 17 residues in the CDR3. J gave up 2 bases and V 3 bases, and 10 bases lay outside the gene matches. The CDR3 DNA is TGTGCCAGCAGCTCGTTGGGGCAGGGGGGCACTAATGAAAAACTGTTTTTT. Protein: CASSSLGQGGTNEKLFF. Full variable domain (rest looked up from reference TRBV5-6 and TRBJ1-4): DAGVTQSPTHLIKTRGQQVTLRCSPKSGHDTVSWYQQALGQGPQFIFQYYEEEERQRGNFPDRFSGHQFPNYSSELNVNALLLGDSALYLCASSSLGQGGTNEKLFFGSGTQLSVL.

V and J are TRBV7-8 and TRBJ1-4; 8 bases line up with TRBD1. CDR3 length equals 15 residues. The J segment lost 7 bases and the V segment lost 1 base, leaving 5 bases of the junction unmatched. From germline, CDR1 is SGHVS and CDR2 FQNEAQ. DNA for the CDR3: TGTGCCAGCAGCTTAGTCGGACAGGGTCTTGAAAAACTGTTTTTT. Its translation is CASSLVGQGLEKLFF.

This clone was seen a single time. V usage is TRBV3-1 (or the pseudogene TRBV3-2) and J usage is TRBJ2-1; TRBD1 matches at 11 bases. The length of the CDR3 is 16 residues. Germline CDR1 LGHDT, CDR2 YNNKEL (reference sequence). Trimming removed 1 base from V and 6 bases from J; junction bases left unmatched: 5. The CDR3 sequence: CASSQVRGQGGNEQFF. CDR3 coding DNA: TGTGCCAGCAGCCAAGTTCGGGGACAGGGGGGCAATGAGCAGTTCTTC.

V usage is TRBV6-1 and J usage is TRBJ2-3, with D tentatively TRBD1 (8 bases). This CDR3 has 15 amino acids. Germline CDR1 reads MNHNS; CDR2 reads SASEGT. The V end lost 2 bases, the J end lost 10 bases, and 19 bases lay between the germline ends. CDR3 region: CASSESLRTGRAQYF. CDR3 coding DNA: TGTGCCAGCAGTGAATCTTTAAGGACAGGGAGGGCGCAGTATTTT.

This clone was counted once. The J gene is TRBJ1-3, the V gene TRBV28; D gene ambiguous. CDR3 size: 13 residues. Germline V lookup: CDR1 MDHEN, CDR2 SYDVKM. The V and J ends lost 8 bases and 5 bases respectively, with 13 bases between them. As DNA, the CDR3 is TGTGCCAGCTCCCCTACGAACCGAAACACCATATATTTT. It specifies CASSPTNRNTIYF.

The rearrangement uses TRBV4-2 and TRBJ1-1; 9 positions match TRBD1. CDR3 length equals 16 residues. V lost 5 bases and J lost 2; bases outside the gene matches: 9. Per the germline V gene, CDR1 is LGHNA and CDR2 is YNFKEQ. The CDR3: CASSSRTGASNTEAFF. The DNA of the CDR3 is TGTGCCAGCAGCTCCCGGACAGGGGCCTCAAACACTGAAGCTTTCTTT.

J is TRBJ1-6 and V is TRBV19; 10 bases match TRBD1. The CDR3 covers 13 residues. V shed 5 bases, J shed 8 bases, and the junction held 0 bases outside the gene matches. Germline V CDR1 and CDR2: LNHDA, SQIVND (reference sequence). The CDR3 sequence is CASSGTGDSPLHF. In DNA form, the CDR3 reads TGTGCCAGTAGTGGGACAGGGGATTCACCCCTCCACTTT.

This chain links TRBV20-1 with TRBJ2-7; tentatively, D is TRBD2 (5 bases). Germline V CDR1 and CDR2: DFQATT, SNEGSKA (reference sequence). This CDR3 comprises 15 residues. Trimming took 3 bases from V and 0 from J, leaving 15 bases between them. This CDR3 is CSASYGGPSSYEQYF. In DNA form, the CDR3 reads TGCAGTGCTAGTTATGGCGGGCCGAGCTCCTACGAGCAGTACTTC.

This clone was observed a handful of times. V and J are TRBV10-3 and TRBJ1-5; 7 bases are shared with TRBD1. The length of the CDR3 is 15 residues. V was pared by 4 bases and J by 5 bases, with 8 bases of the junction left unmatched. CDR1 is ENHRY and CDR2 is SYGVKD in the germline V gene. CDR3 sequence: CAISGATGTDQPQHF. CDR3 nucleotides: TGTGCCATCAGTGGAGCGACAGGGACGGATCAGCCCCAGCATTTT.

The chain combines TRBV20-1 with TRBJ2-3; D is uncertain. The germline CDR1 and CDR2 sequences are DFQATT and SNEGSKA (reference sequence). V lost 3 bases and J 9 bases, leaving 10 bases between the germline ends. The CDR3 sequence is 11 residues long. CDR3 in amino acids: CSARSPRTQYF. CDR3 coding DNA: TGCAGTGCTAGGAGTCCGCGCACGCAGTATTTT.